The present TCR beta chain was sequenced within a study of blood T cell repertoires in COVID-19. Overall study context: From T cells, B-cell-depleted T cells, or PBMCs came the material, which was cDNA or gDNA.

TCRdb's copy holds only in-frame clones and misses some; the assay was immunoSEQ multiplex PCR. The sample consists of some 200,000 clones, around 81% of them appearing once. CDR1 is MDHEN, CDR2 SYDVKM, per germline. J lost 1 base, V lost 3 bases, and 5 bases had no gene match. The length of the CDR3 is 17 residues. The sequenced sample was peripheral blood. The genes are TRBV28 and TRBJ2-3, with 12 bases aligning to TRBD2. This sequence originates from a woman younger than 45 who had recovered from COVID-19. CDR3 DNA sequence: TGTGCCAGCAGTTTGTCGACTAGCGGGAGCGGCACAGATACGCAGTATTTT. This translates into CASSLSTSGSGTDTQYF. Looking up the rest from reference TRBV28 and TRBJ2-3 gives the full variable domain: DVKVTQSSRYLVKRTGEKVFLECVQDMDHENMFWYRQDPGLGLRLIYFSYDVKMKEKGDIPEGYSVSREKKERFSLILESASTNQTSMYLCASSLSTSGSGTDTQYFGPGTRLTVL.